Listed here are 26 T cell receptor beta chains from one sample, sequenced in a study of shared clonotypes between healthy human individuals. Measured with immunoSEQ multiplex PCR; TCRdb has only the in-frame clones, and not every one. The profile shows about 2.3 million clones, just over 90% of them singletons. Material: naive CD4+ T cells from PBMCs. This sample's subset: CD45RA+ positively selected. Receptors were obtained from a man aged 18 to 29 in good health. Some clones in this sample may be carry-over from other donors' samples.

V and J are TRBV28 and TRBJ2-7; 7 bases line up with TRBD2. Trimming at V came to 3 bases and at J to 6 bases, leaving 11 bases not matched to a gene. The CDR3 has 15 residues. CDR1 is MDHEN, CDR2 SYDVKM, per germline. The CDR3 loop is CASSFVGGGPVEQYF. CDR3 in DNA: TGTGCCAGCAGTTTCGTCGGGGGAGGGCCCGTCGAGCAGTACTTC.

The V gene is TRBV5-1, the J gene TRBJ1-4, with a weak D call TRBD1 (6 bases). Trimming stripped 1 base from V and 3 bases from J, with 13 bases between. CDR3 size: 16 residues. Germline loops: CDR1 SGHRS, CDR2 YFSETQ. In DNA, the CDR3 is TGCGCCAGCAGCTTGACAGGGAGCTTAGCTAATGAAAAACTGTTTTTT. Translating gives CASSLTGSLANEKLFF.

The rearrangement uses TRBV7-9 and TRBJ1-1; D call uncertain. The germline V gene has CDR1 SEHNR and CDR2 FQNEAQ (reference sequence). V gave up 4 bases and J gave up 3 bases, with 12 bases separating them. This CDR3 has 14 residues. CDR3 DNA sequence: TGTGCCAGCAGCTCACGAGACGGTTACACTGAAGCTTTCTTT. Its protein is CASSSRDGYTEAFF.

The chain links TRBV6-5 to TRBJ1-1; 8 bases fit TRBD1. The germline V gene encodes CDR1 MNHEY and CDR2 SVGAGI. Trimming cost V 0 bases and J 11 bases; bases outside gene matches: 5. The CDR3 is 13 residues long. CDR3 coding DNA: TGTGCCAGCAGTTACTCTCAGGGGGCAAGGGCTTTCTTT. Encoded protein: CASSYSQGARAFF.

This clone has only one observation. The rearrangement uses TRBV4-2 and TRBJ1-4, with D maybe TRBD1 (5 bases). Germline CDR1 is LGHNA and CDR2 is YNFKEQ. V was shortened by 4 bases and J by 0 bases, with 15 bases between the two germline ends. The CDR3 length is 17 residues. The CDR3 coding sequence is TGTGCCAGCAGCCCCAACCCGAGAGGGGCAACTAATGAAAAACTGTTTTTT. Translated, it gives CASSPNPRGATNEKLFF.

This rearrangement joins TRBV27 to TRBJ2-7, with 11 positions matching TRBD2. The junction had 16 bases not matched to a gene; V was cut back by 6 bases and J by 12 bases. This CDR3 region has 15 residues. CDR1 is MNHEY, CDR2 SMNVEV, per germline (reference sequence). The DNA of the CDR3 is TGTGCCAGCAGCCTACAGGGGGCTAGCGGGAGGTTGTGGTACTTC. The encoded protein is CASSLQGASGRLWYF.

The chain employs TRBV5-1 and TRBJ2-3; 7 bases line up with TRBD2. V lost 1 base, J lost 6 bases, and 8 bases stayed unmatched. Germline CDR1 and CDR2: SGHRS and YFSETQ. This CDR3 spans 15 amino acids. The CDR3 bases are TGCGCCAGCAGCTTGTCCAGCGGGACGTATGATACGCAGTATTTT. It translates to CASSLSSGTYDTQYF.

The CDR3 loop reads CAWRGTSGRYEQYF. The CDR3 nucleotides read TGTGCCTGGAGGGGGACTAGCGGGAGGTACGAGCAGTACTTC. V usage is TRBV30 and J usage is TRBJ2-7; 15 positions agree with TRBD2. V gave up 3 bases and J gave up 4 bases; unmatched junction bases: 1. The CDR3 totals 14 residues. Germline CDR1 and CDR2: GTSNPN and SVGIG (reference sequence).

The chain recombines TRBV7-2 with TRBJ1-1; 8 bases agree with TRBD1. The V gene end was trimmed by 5 bases and the J gene end by 4 bases; junction bases not matched to a gene: 9. The CDR3 is 15 amino acids. Germline CDR1 reads SGHTA; CDR2 reads FQGNSA. The CDR3 sequence: CASSSQGALGTEAFF. As DNA, the CDR3 is TGTGCCAGCAGCAGCCAGGGGGCGCTGGGCACTGAAGCTTTCTTT.

This clone was recorded only once. The rearrangement uses TRBV5-1 and TRBJ1-3; a possible D gene is TRBD1 (5 bases). The germline V gene has CDR1 SGHRS and CDR2 YFSETQ. The CDR3 runs to 13 residues. Between the trimmed V and J ends, which lost 3 bases and 7 bases, there was a span of 11 bases. The CDR3 DNA reads as TGCGCCAGCAGCTCGGGTGGGGCCAACACCATATATTTT. Its protein is CASSSGGANTIYF.

This clone was recorded only once. The V gene is TRBV27, the J gene TRBJ2-1; D may match TRBD1 or TRBD2 (5 bases each). The CDR3 loop spans 15 amino acids. The germline V gene encodes CDR1 MNHEY and CDR2 SMNVEV (reference sequence). V was shortened by 7 bases and J by 4 bases, with 17 bases between the two germline ends. The CDR3 DNA sequence: TGTGCCAGCACGAGTCTTCGGGGCGGATACAATGAGCAGTTCTTC. This translates into CASTSLRGGYNEQFF.

This clone was found once. This chain connects TRBV5-6 to TRBJ1-1; TRBD1 aligns across 9 bases. CDR3 length: 16 residues. Unmatched junction bases numbered 15, after V lost 3 bases and J lost 9 bases. CDR1 SGHDT and CDR2 YYEEEE come from the germline V gene. CDR3 nucleotide sequence: TGTGCCAGCAGCTCACCGGGACAGGGCCCATGGGGGAAAGCTTTCTTT. This gives the protein CASSSPGQGPWGKAFF.

The chain uses TRBV6-6 and TRBJ2-7, with 9 bases fitting TRBD2. The germline V gene encodes CDR1 MNHNY and CDR2 SVGAGI (reference sequence). V lost 10 bases and J lost 3; bases outside the gene matches: 13. There are 15 residues in the CDR3. The CDR3 loop is CATYSDRAGGYEQYF. The CDR3 DNA sequence: TGTGCCACCTATTCAGACAGAGCGGGGGGCTACGAGCAGTACTTC.

V is TRBV5-6 and J is TRBJ2-7, with D hard to call. CDR1 and CDR2 (germline): SGHDT, YYEEEE. The V gene lost 0 bases and the J gene lost 4 bases, with 8 bases spanning the gap. CDR3 size: 13 residues. CDR3 in amino acids: CASSLGLQYEQYF. CDR3 coding DNA: TGTGCCAGCAGCTTGGGACTCCAATACGAGCAGTACTTC.

The chain is built from TRBV7-9 and TRBJ2-1; 9 bases line up with TRBD2. V was clipped by 3 bases and J by 9 bases; unmatched bases: 21. Germline V CDR1 and CDR2: SEHNR, FQNEAQ (reference sequence). The CDR3 contains 19 residues. CDR3: CASSFKAGGPFLQRGEQFF. CDR3 bases: TGTGCCAGCAGCTTCAAAGCGGGGGGACCCTTTCTCCAACGGGGTGAGCAGTTCTTC.

The V gene is TRBV7-8, the J gene TRBJ2-7, with D hard to call. Germline lookup yields CDR1 SGHVS and CDR2 FQNEAQ. V lost 5 bases to trimming and J lost 5 bases, with 13 bases between them. There are 13 residues in the CDR3. CDR3 DNA sequence: TGTGCCAGCAGCCCGGGCCTGACAAACGAGCAGTACTTC. Translated: CASSPGLTNEQYF.

This chain connects TRBV18 to TRBJ1-1; a possible D gene is TRBD1 (5 bases). This CDR3 comprises 14 residues. CDR1 and CDR2 from the germline V gene are KGHSH and LQKENI. V was pared by 2 bases and J by 1 base, with 8 bases between. The CDR3 DNA sequence: TGTGCCAGCTCACCAAACCAGGGGAACACTGAAGCTTTCTTT. Protein: CASSPNQGNTEAFF.

This clone was seen a single time. The chain recombines TRBV5-1 with TRBJ2-1; TRBD1 might be the D (5 bases). Germline V lookup: CDR1 SGHRS, CDR2 YFSETQ. V lost 0 bases, J lost 4 bases, and 11 bases lay in between. This CDR3 is 15 amino acids long. The CDR3, as DNA: TGCGCCAGCAGCTTGGTAGGGGCCATATACAATGAGCAGTTCTTC. Protein product: CASSLVGAIYNEQFF. Drawing the rest from reference TRBV5-1 and TRBJ2-1, the complete variable domain is KAGVTQTPRYLIKTRGQQVTLSCSPISGHRSVSWYQQTPGQGLQFLFEYFSETQRNKGNFPGRFSGRQFSNSRSEMNVSTLELGDSALYLCASSLVGAIYNEQFFGPGTRLTVL.

The V and J genes are TRBV7-9 and TRBJ2-4; the match to TRBD1 covers 7 bases. The CDR3 has 13 residues. The V gene end was trimmed by 5 bases and the J gene end by 13 bases; junction bases not matched to a gene: 11. CDR1 is SEHNR and CDR2 is FQNEAQ in the germline V gene (reference sequence). CDR3 residues: CASSPQGQGLQYF. The CDR3, as DNA: TGTGCCAGCAGCCCACAGGGGCAGGGCCTCCAGTACTTC.

V gene TRBV29-1 combines with J gene TRBJ2-3; 7 nucleotides agree with TRBD2. Germline V gene lookup returns CDR1 SQVTM and CDR2 ANQGSEA. The CDR3 has 15 amino acids. V trimming: 3 bases; J trimming: 5 bases; junction bases outside the gene matches: 11. CDR3 in amino acids: CSVDGTMYGEDTQYF. CDR3 coding DNA: TGCAGCGTTGACGGGACTATGTACGGAGAAGATACGCAGTATTTT.

This chain joins TRBV29-1 and TRBJ2-3; maybe TRBD2 (6 bases). The CDR3 loop spans 15 amino acids. V gave up 5 bases and J gave up 0 bases, with 15 bases separating them. Germline assignment: CDR1 SQVTM and CDR2 ANQGSEA. CDR3 in DNA: TGCAGCGTTCAAGTGGCGGGAAGAAGCACAGATACGCAGTATTTT. It encodes CSVQVAGRSTDTQYF.

This clone has a single count. The chain uses TRBV5-4 and TRBJ1-1; maybe TRBD1 (6 bases). The CDR3 totals 15 residues. V lost 3 bases and J 3 bases, leaving 15 bases between the germline ends. Germline V gene lookup returns CDR1 SGHNT and CDR2 YYREEE (reference sequence). This CDR3 is CASSSGGGPDTEAFF. The CDR3 bases are TGTGCCAGCAGCTCTGGAGGGGGGCCGGACACTGAAGCTTTCTTT.

The chain combines TRBV5-5 with TRBJ1-2; TRBD1 matches 9 bases. CDR3 length equals 15 residues. Per germline, CDR1 SGHKS and CDR2 YYEKEE (reference sequence). The V and J ends lost 4 bases and 8 bases, in that order; junction bases with no gene match: 12. CDR3 in DNA: TGTGCCAGCAGCCCTAGTGGGGACAGGGTAGACGGCTACACCTTC. Translation gives CASSPSGDRVDGYTF.

The chain's CDR3 is CASSVIPNTEAFF. Here the CDR3 DNA reads TGTGCCAGCAGCGTTATACCGAACACTGAAGCTTTCTTT. The chain recombines TRBV5-4 with TRBJ1-1; D uncertain. V was cut by 4 bases and J by 1 base, with 8 bases left in between. This CDR3 has 13 amino acids. Germline CDR1 reads SGHNT; CDR2 reads YYREEE (reference sequence).

As to this clone: The same CDR3 also results from other DNA sequences found in this sample. J is TRBJ2-7 and V is TRBV2, with TRBD1 matching 8 bases. The CDR3 covers 14 residues. The V segment lost 5 bases and the J segment 2 bases; nucleotides outside the gene matches: 5. Per germline, CDR1 SNHLY and CDR2 FYNNEI. DNA for the CDR3: TGTGCCAGCAGTCCGGGACAGGTGACCTACGAGCAGTACTTC. This gives the protein CASSPGQVTYEQYF.

The chain employs TRBV4-2 and TRBJ2-1, with TRBD2 identical over 11 bases. The CDR3 extends over 19 amino acids. Trimming removed 4 bases from V and 0 bases from J; junction bases left unmatched: 11. The germline V gene has CDR1 LGHNA and CDR2 YNFKEQ. The CDR3 bases are TGTGCCAGCAGCCGATTAGCGGGAGGGCCCCGAAGCTCCTACAATGAGCAGTTCTTC. Translated: CASSRLAGGPRSSYNEQFF.